The entry below describes one T cell receptor beta chain. The source of the sample is a study of blood T cell repertoires in COVID-19. Study context: The samples span acute and convalescent COVID-19 from the United States, Italy and Spain.

Enrollees, roughly 18 to 90 years old, lived in about two dozen US areas. Donors were grouped by their self-reported clinical history. Donors in Cohort 3 who had recovered were those with two negative PCRs, healthcare professional clearance, or resolution of their symptoms. Only in-frame clones appear in the TCRdb table, and some are missing; sequencing was by immunoSEQ multiplex PCR. The table has approximately 170,000 clones, roughly 88% seen once; the top ten hold roughly 9%. From germline, CDR1 is LNHDA and CDR2 SQIVND (reference sequence). The J segment lost 6 bases and the V segment lost 3 bases, leaving 10 bases of the junction unmatched. The CDR3 covers 16 residues.

The origin of this receptor is a woman aged 18-29 years who had recovered from COVID-19. The sequenced material came from PBMCs or T cells enriched from blood (not recorded which). The genes are TRBV19 and TRBJ2-3; TRBD2 agrees at 9 bases. The CDR3 here is CASSILAGRVADTQYF. The CDR3 region has the DNA TGTGCCAGTAGTATCCTAGCGGGACGGGTAGCGGATACGCAGTATTTT. Using reference TRBV19 and TRBJ2-3 for the parts outside the CDR3, the full variable domain is DGGITQSPKYLFRKEGQNVTLSCEQNLNHDAMYWYRQDPGQGLRLIYYSQIVNDFQKGDIAEGYSVSREKKESFPLTVTSAQKNPTAFYLCASSILAGRVADTQYFGPGTRLTVL.